This TCR beta chain was found in a study of shared clonotypes between healthy human individuals (dated by TCRdb to about 2020). With regard to the full study: The cohort included three men and a couple of women between 18 and 49 years of age. For each donor, CD4 naive and CD4 memory were each given three plates, CD8 naive was given two plates, and CD8 memory was given one plate. To estimate repertoire size and how much clonotype sharing occurs between individuals, the study deeply sequenced the blood TCR repertoires of roughly 5 healthy adults. Different laboratories and diverse techniques were used to prepare libraries and sequence TCR repertoires, to increase sequencing depth and limit assay-specific biases. Each donor's leukapheresis produced roughly between about 0.9 and 9.5 billion PBMCs.

General study outcomes and caveats: Clonotypes shared by all four sorted-subset donors showed higher generation probabilities than non-shared clonotypes. Across a few donors, around 5.4% of naive CD4, roughly 3.3% of naive CD8, roughly 2.3% of memory CD4, and around 0.4% of memory CD8 clonotypes were shared. Estimated clonotype richness was generally larger for naive than for memory subsets. Based on pairwise subsampling, the degree of clonotype sharing among donors was expected to be affected by sequencing depth. Because the study included a small number of donors, the genetic and exposure-history diversity represented was limited. Only blood was sampled, and tissue TCR repertoires likely differ from those in blood. Rarefaction of sorted-subset datasets indicated incomplete sequencing despite the large sequencing depth.

The donors were healthy, HIV-negative adults who had no recently reported acute infections or vaccinations. Every donor was a Caucasian adult residing in Nashville, Tennessee, USA. CD4+ T cells were enriched by magnetic negative selection, after which naive cells were positively selected on CD45RA and the negative fraction was taken as the memory subset. Blood was obtained by leukapheresis, after which PBMCs were separated by Ficoll-Histopaque density gradient centrifugation and cryopreserved in liquid nitrogen vapor phase. Analytical flow cytometry was used to check the purity and quantity of every magnetically sorted T cell population. Each sorted fraction had its genomic DNA isolated and then quantified by UV absorbance on a Nanodrop 2000c. TCR CDR3 regions were amplified from genomic DNA by multiplex PCR using the deep immunoSEQ assay. Genomic DNA extracted from each cell subset was distributed evenly over all wells of several immunoSEQ 96-well plates, and each plate served as one replicate. Each replicate PCR for sorted subsets received around 200 ng genomic DNA, equal to tens of thousands of T cell genomes. The purified libraries were quantified using a Qubit 3.0 fluorometer, sized with a Bioanalyzer 2100, and then quantified again using the KAPA Library Quantification kit. Each immunoSEQ 96-well plate was sequenced on its own single-read 150-cycle Illumina NextSeq 550 flow cell. From the authors' description of their analysis: The immunoSEQ output contained only junctional sequences without quality scores, so filtering could not match that applied to full-length reads. Sequences were annotated with PyIR, a Python wrapper for IgBLAST v1.9, and V/J genes and CDR3 were assigned using IMGT germline references. Reads were filtered out if the reads had weak V/J assignments (E-value above 1e-6), no CDR3, stop codons, out-of-frame junctions, or ambiguous translated residues. V3J clonotypes were defined by identical inferred V gene, J gene, and CDR3 amino acid sequence. Percentage overlap between repertoires was computed as shared unique clonotypes divided by the size of the smaller repertoire. Three approaches were used to assess repertoire richness: RTK rarefaction, the Chao1 estimator, and Recon v2.1 estimates of unobserved clonotypes. Generation probabilities were computed with OLGA for all TCRbeta clonotypes obtained by the gDNA method from four donors. Drawn from immuneACCESS, this table holds only the in-frame rearrangements with V and J called that TCRdb kept. Clones are partly lost; checked studies trace under half to an unresolved V gene and leave the rest unexplained. For V, J and clone size, that table is used; D and trimming come from the DNA. Counted in this sample were roughly 2 million clones; around 95% of them appeared once. The ten largest clones represent more than 0.1% of the sample.

To note about this clone: The antigen it binds to is not known. One base away there is no much larger clone; base qualities are not given.

From a lookup of the germline V gene (reference sequence), CDR1 and CDR2 are LNHNV and YYDKDF. From its cysteine to its phenylalanine, the CDR3 spans 15 amino acids. Only CDR3 DNA is held: 45 bases, read in frame from base 1. V and J are truncated by 0 bases and 8 bases respectively, leaving an intervening sequence of 16 bases. This receptor was taken from a man between 18 and 29 years old in good health. The specimen sequenced was naive CD4+ T cells sorted from blood. This specimen's cell subset or site label, per the study, means: CD45RA+ positively selected. The chain employs TRBV15 and TRBJ1-2; no D gene call is confident. The CDR3 here reads CATSRDSFETLGYTF. The nucleotide sequence is given as TGTGCCACCAGCAGAGATAGTTTCGAAACCCTCGGCTACACCTTC.